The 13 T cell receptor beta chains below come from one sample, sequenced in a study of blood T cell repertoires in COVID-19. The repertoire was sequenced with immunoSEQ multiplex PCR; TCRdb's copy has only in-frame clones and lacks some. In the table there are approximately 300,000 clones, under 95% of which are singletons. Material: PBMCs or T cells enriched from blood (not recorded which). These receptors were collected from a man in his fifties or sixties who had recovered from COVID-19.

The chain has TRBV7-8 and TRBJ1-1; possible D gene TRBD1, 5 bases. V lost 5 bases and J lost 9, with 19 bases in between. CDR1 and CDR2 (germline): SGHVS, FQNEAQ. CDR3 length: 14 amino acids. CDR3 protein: CASSPGTAWDKAFF. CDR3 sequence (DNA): TGTGCCAGCAGCCCCGGGACTGCCTGGGATAAAGCTTTCTTT.

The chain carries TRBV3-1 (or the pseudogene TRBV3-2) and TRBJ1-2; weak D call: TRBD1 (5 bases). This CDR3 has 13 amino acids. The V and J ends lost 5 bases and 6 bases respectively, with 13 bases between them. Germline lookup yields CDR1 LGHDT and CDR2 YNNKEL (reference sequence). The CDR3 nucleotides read TGTGCCAGCAGCAAATGGCAGGGTAATGGCTACACCTTC. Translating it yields CASSKWQGNGYTF.

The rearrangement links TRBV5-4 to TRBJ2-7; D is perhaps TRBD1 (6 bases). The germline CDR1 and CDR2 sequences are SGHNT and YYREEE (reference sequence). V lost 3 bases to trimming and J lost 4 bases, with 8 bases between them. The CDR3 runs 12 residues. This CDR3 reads CASSSDRYEQYF. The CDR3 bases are TGTGCCAGCAGCTCGGACAGATACGAGCAGTACTTC.

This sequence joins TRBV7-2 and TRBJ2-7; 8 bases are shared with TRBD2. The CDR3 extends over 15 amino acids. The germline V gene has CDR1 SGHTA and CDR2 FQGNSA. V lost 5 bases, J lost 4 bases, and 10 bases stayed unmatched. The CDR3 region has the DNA TGTGCCAGCAGCCACCCCCCGGGCGGGGGGTACGAGCAGTACTTC. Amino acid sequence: CASSHPPGGGYEQYF.

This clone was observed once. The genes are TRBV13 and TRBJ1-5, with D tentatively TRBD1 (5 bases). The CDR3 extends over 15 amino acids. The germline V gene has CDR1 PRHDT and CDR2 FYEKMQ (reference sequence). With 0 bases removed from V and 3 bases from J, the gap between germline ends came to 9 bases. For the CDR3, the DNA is TGTGCCAGCAGCTTAGGCAGGGCAGCCAATCAGCCCCAGCATTTT. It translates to CASSLGRAANQPQHF.

The CDR3 DNA reads as TGTGCCAGCAGCCAGACTCGGACAACTACTGAAGCTTTCTTT. Protein sequence: CASSQTRTTTEAFF. The chain employs TRBV11-2 and TRBJ1-1, with D perhaps matching TRBD1 (5 bases). CDR3 length equals 14 residues. Germline CDR1 reads SGHAT; CDR2 reads FQNNGV. Trimming pared 5 bases from V and 5 bases from J, leaving 15 bases between.

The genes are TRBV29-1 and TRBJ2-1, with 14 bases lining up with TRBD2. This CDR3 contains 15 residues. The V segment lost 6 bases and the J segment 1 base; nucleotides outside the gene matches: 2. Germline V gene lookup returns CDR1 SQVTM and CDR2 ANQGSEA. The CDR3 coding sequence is TGCAGCGTACGACTAGCGGGAGGGTCCTACAATGAGCAGTTCTTC. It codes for CSVRLAGGSYNEQFF.

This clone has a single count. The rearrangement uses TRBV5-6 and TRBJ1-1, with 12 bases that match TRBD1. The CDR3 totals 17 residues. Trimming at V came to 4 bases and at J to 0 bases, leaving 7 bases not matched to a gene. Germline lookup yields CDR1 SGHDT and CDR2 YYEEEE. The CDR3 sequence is CASSRDRGRDMNTEAFF. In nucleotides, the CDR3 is TGTGCCAGCAGCCGGGACAGGGGGCGGGATATGAACACTGAAGCTTTCTTT.

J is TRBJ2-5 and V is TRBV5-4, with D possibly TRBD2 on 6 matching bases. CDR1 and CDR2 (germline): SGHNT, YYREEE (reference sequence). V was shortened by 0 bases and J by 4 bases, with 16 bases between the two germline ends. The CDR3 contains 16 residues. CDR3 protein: CASSLDPGVSRETQYF. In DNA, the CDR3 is TGTGCCAGCAGCTTGGACCCGGGAGTTTCAAGAGAGACCCAGTACTTC.

The CDR3 region is CASSQASDRGETQYF. In DNA, the CDR3 is TGTGCCAGCAGCCAAGCCTCGGACAGAGGAGAGACCCAGTACTTC. The chain is built from TRBV4-2 and TRBJ2-5, with D perhaps matching TRBD1 (6 bases). The CDR3 runs to 15 residues. V lost 1 base, J lost 4 bases, and 13 bases lay in between. In germline, CDR1 is LGHNA, CDR2 YNFKEQ.

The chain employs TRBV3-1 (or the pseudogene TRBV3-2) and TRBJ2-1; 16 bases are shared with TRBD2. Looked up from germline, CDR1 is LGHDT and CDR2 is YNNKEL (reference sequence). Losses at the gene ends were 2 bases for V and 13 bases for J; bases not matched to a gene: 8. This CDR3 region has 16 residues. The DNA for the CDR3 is TGTGCCAGCAGCCAATTACCGGGACTAGCGGGAGGGTTCCAGTTCTTC. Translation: CASSQLPGLAGGFQFF.

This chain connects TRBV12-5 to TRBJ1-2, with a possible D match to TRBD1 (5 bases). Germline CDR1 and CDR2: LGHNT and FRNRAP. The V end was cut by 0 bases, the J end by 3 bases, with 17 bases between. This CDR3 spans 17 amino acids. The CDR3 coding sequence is TGTGCTAGTGGTTTGGTAATCCGGGGGGGACTGCACTATGGCTACACCTTC. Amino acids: CASGLVIRGGLHYGYTF.

CDR3 sequence reads: CASSISAGRNSNQPQHF. DNA of the CDR3: TGTGCCAGTAGTATAAGTGCAGGGCGGAATAGCAATCAGCCCCAGCATTTT. The chain uses TRBV19 and TRBJ1-5; TRBD1 is a possible D gene (5 bases). Trimming removed 2 bases from V and 0 bases from J, with 14 bases in between. The germline V gene encodes CDR1 LNHDA and CDR2 SQIVND (reference sequence). This CDR3 contains 17 residues.